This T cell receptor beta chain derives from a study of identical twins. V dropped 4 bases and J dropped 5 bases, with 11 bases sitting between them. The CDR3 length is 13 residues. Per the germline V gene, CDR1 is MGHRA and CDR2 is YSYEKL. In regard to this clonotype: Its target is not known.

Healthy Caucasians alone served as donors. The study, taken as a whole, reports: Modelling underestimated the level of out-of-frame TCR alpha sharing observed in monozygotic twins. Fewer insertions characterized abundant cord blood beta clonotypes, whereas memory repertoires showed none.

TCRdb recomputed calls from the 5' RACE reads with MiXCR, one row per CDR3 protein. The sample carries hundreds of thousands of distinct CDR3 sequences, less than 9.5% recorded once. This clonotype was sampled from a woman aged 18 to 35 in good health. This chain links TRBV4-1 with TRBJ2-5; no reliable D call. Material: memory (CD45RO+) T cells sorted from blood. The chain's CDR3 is CASSLTVVETQYF. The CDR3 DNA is TGCGCCAGCAGCCTGACGGTGGTGGAGACCCAGTACTTC.